This TCR beta chain originates from a study of beta chain features in type 1 diabetes. About the study: Patient and healthy donor groups were alike in age, gender and cell yields.

This clone was seen a single time. Its antigen is as yet unknown. CD45RO/CCR7/CD25/CD127/CD95/CD27 separated CD4+ naive, central memory, regulatory and stem cell-like memory cells by sorting. The CDR3 length is 15 residues. The germline V and J ends were trimmed by 6 bases and 2 bases, with 17 bases remaining between them. Germline V gene lookup returns CDR1 MDHEN and CDR2 SYDVKM. Study observations and caveats: Type 1 diabetes patients showed a moderate but significant shortening of TCRB CDR3s in all four CD4+ subsets.

Expressed TCRB transcripts were sequenced because the isolated RNA had all been reverse transcribed beforehand. This table comes from immunoSEQ multiplex PCR, and its TCRdb copy is limited to in-frame clones, with some not included. The table includes roughly 500,000 clones, about 30% detected once. This clonotype originated in a man aged 18 to 30 in good health. This chain joins TRBV28 and TRBJ2-7; D gene ambiguous. The sample consisted of naive CD4+ T cells from blood. CDR3 sequence (DNA): TGTGCCAGCAGCCCGAGGAGCATCAAGCCCTACGAGCAGTACTTC. This sequence encodes CASSPRSIKPYEQYF.